One and the same sample provided the 8 T cell receptor beta chains below, sequenced in a study of cytomegalovirus exposure and HLA in healthy donors. The PCR used 60 Vbeta and 13 Jbeta primers. Sequenced by immunoSEQ multiplex PCR; TCRdb stores in-frame clones only, minus some. The sample records 150,000 or so clones, about three quarters being singletons. Sequencing was carried out using PBMCs. The receptor source for this set is a man under 40 in good health and CMV-seropositive.

The CDR3 loop reads CASSRGDVSSYEQYF. The CDR3 coding sequence is TGTGCCAGCAGCCGCGGGGACGTGAGCTCCTACGAGCAGTACTTC. The chain recombines TRBV6-5 with TRBJ2-7, with a possible D match to TRBD2 (6 bases). CDR3 length: 15 amino acids. The V gene lost 6 bases and the J gene lost 0 bases, with 15 bases spanning the gap. Germline assignment: CDR1 MNHEY and CDR2 SVGAGI.

This clone was picked up a small number of times. CDR3 in amino acids: CASSELSGANVLTF. The CDR3 region has the DNA TGTGCCAGCAGTGAACTCTCTGGGGCCAACGTCCTGACTTTC. The J gene is TRBJ2-6, the V gene TRBV6-5, with D hard to call. CDR3 length: 14 residues. The germline V gene has CDR1 MNHEY and CDR2 SVGAGI. Trimming cost V 5 bases and J 0 bases, with 5 bases left between them.

V and J are TRBV6-5 and TRBJ2-5; TRBD2 might be the D (6 bases). Germline V gene lookup returns CDR1 MNHEY and CDR2 SVGAGI. There are 16 residues in the CDR3. Trimming removed 2 bases from V and 6 bases from J, with 19 bases in between. The CDR3: CASSYIGSASVQTQYF. CDR3 bases: TGTGCCAGCAGTTACATCGGGAGTGCGTCTGTGCAGACCCAGTACTTC.

This chain connects TRBV30 to TRBJ1-4, with 8 bases identical to TRBD1. The CDR3 is made up of 15 amino acids. The germline V gene has CDR1 GTSNPN and CDR2 SVGIG (reference sequence). Trimming removed 3 bases from V and 5 bases from J; junction bases left unmatched: 8. CDR3 coding DNA: TGTGCCTGGAGCGGTATAGACAGGGGAAATGAAAAACTGTTTTTT. It yields the protein CAWSGIDRGNEKLFF.

The J gene is TRBJ2-3, the V gene TRBV18; 7 positions match TRBD1. The junction had 10 bases not matched to a gene; V was cut back by 2 bases and J by 5 bases. The CDR3 spans 16 residues. Germline CDR1 reads KGHSH; CDR2 reads LQKENI. The CDR3 reads CASSPERQGPRDTQYF. The CDR3 DNA sequence: TGTGCCAGCTCACCAGAGCGACAGGGTCCGAGAGATACGCAGTATTTT.

This sequence joins TRBV11-2 and TRBJ2-7; no clear D. The CDR3 consists of 13 residues. CDR1 is SGHAT and CDR2 is FQNNGV in the germline V gene. The V end lost 5 bases, the J end lost 4 bases, and 12 bases lay between the germline ends. CDR3: CASSIAPSYEQYF. Here the CDR3 DNA reads TGTGCCAGCAGCATCGCTCCTAGTTACGAGCAGTACTTC.

V usage is TRBV11-3 and J usage is TRBJ1-1; D remains ambiguous. Trimming removed 2 bases at V and 11 bases at J, with 18 bases between. The CDR3 has 14 residues. Germline V gene sequence: CDR1 SGHNT, CDR2 YENEEA. The CDR3 nucleotides read TGTGCCAGCAGCTTAATGGGCGGGTTGGGTACGGCTTTCTTT. Translated, it gives CASSLMGGLGTAFF.

The CDR3 DNA reads as TGTGCCAGCAGCCCATGGACAGGGGGCGATGGCTACACCTTC. Its translation is CASSPWTGGDGYTF. The chain uses TRBV7-9 and TRBJ1-2; the match to TRBD1 covers 11 bases. With V trimmed by 5 bases and J by 6 bases, 5 bases remained unmatched. Germline CDR1 SEHNR, CDR2 FQNEAQ (reference sequence). The CDR3 runs to 14 residues.